The entry below describes one TCR beta chain. The sample comes from a study of control samples from healthy donors and cancer patients. The repertoire was sequenced with immunoSEQ multiplex PCR; TCRdb's copy has only in-frame clones and lacks some. The top ten clones hold about 8.5% of a sample with about 160,000 clones, about 94% of them seen once. This CDR3 comprises 15 residues. The trim removed 5 bases at V and 2 bases at J, leaving 3 bases unmatched. Germline V gene lookup returns CDR1 SEHNR and CDR2 FQNEAQ (reference sequence). Material for sequencing was blood. The chain has TRBV7-9 and TRBJ2-6, with 7 nucleotides matching TRBD1. The sequence derives from a woman aged 40 to 49 in good health. The CDR3 coding sequence is TGTGCCAGCAGCCGACAGGGTACTGGGGCCAACGTCCTGACTTTC. Encoded protein: CASSRQGTGANVLTF.